Described below is a single TCR beta chain sequence and its context. There are 14 residues in the CDR3. Looked up from germline, CDR1 is SNHLY and CDR2 is FYNNEI. Between the trimmed V and J ends, which lost 3 bases and 2 bases, there was a span of 10 bases. The data are from a study of blood T cell repertoires in COVID-19. The method was immunoSEQ multiplex PCR; TCRdb's version includes in-frame clones alone and lacks a portion of them. The repertoire holds 200,000 to 250,000 clones, with over 75% as singletons. The sequencing sample was made of peripheral blood. The source is a woman in her 70s with COVID-19, enrolled during active disease. The chain is built from TRBV2 and TRBJ2-5; D is ambiguous. The CDR3 loop is CASSDPPEQETQYF. The CDR3 DNA follows: TGTGCCAGCAGTGATCCGCCAGAACAAGAGACCCAGTACTTC.